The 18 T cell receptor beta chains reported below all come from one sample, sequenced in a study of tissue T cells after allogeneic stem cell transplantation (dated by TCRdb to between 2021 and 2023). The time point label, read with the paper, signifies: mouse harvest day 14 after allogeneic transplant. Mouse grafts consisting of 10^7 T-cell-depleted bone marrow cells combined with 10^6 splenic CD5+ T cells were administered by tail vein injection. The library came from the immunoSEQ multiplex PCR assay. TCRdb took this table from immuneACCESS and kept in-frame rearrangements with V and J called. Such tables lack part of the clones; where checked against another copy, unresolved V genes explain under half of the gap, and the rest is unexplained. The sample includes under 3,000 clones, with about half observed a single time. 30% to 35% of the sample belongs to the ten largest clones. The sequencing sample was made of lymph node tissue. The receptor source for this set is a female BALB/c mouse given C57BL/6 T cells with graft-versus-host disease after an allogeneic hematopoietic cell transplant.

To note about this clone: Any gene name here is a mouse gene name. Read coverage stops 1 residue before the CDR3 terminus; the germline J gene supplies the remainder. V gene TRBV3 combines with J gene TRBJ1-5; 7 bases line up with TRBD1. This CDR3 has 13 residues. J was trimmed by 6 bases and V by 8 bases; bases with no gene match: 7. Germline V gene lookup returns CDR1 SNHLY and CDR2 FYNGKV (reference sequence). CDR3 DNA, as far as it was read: TGTGCCAGCGGCCCCCGACAGGGCCAGGCTCCGCTT. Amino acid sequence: CASGPRQGQAPL. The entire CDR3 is CASGPRQGQAPLF.

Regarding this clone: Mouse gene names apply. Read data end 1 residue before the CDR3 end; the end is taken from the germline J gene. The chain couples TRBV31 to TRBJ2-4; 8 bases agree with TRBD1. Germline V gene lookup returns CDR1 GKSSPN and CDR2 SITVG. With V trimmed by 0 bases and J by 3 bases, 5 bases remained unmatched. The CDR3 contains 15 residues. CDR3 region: CAWSLRQGRQNTLYF. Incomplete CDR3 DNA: TGTGCCTGGAGTCTAAGACAGGGGAGACAAAACACCTTGTAC.

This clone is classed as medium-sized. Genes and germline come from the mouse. CDR3 DNA, as far as it was read: TGCTCCAGCAGTCCCTCGACAGGGAGAGGGGCTGAGCAGTTC. Translation gives CSSSPSTGRGAEQF. The full CDR3 protein reads CSSSPSTGRGAEQFF. The chain couples TRBV23 to TRBJ2-1; no DNA check was done on the table's D call, TRBD1. Read coverage stops 1 residue before the CDR3 terminus; the germline J gene supplies the remainder. Germline values: CDR1 KGHTA, CDR2 FQNQQP. This CDR3 spans 15 amino acids.

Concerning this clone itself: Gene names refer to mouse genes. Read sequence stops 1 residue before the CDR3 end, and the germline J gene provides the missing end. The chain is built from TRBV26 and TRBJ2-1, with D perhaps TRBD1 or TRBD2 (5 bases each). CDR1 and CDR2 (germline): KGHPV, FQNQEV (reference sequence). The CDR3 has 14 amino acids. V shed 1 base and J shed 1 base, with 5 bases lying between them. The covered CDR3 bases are TGTGCCAGCAGTCTGTGGGGGAACTATGCTGAGCAGTTC. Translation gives CASSLWGNYAEQF. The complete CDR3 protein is CASSLWGNYAEQFF.

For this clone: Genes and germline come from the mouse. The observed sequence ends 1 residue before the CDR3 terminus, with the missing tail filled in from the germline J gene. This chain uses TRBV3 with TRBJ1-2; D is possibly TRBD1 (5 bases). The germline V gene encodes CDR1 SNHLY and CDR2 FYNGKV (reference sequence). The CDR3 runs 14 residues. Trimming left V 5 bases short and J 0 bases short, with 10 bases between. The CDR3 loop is CASSDPTANSDYTF. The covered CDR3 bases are TGTGCCAGCAGCGATCCGACAGCAAACTCCGACTACACC.

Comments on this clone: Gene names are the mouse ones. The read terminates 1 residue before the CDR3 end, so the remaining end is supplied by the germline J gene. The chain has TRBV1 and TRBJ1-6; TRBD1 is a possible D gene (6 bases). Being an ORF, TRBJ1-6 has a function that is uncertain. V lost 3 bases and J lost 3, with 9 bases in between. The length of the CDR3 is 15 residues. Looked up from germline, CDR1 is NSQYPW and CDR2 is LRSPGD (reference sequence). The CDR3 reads CTCSARDNYNSPLYF. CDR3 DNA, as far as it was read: TGCACCTGCAGTGCCCGGGACAACTATAATTCGCCCCTCTAC.

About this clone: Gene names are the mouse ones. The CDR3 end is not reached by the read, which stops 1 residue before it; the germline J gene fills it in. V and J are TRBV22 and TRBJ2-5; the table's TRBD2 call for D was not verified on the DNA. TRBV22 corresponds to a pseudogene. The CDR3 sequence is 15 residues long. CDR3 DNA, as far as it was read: TGTGCCAGCAGTTCCGGGACTGGGGAGGGAGACACCCAGTAC. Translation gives CASSSGTGEGDTQY. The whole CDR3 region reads CASSSGTGEGDTQYF.

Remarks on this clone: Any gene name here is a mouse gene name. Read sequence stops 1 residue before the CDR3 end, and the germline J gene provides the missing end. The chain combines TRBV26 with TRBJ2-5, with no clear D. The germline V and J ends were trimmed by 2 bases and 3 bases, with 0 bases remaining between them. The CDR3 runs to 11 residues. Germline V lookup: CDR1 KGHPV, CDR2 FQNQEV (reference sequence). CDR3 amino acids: CASSLQDTQYF. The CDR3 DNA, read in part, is TGTGCCAGCAGTCTGCAAGACACCCAGTAC.

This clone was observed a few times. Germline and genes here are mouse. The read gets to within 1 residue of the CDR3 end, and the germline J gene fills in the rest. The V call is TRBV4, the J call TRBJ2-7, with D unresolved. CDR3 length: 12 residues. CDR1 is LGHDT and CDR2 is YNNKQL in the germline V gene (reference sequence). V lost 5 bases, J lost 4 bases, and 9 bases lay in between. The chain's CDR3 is CASSPLRYEQYF. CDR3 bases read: TGTGCCAGCAGCCCCCTTCGATATGAACAGTAC.

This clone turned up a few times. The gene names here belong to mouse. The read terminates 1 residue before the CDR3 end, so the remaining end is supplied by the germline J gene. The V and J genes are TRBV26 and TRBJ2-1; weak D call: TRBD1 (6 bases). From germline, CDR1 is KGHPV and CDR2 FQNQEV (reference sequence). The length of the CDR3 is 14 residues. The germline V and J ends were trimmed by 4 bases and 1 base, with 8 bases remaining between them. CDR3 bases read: TGTGCCAGCAGTCCGGGACAAAACTATGCTGAGCAGTTC. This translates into CASSPGQNYAEQF. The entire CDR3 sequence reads CASSPGQNYAEQFF.

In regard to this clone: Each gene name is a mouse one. CDR3 region: CASSLGATEVFF. CDR3 DNA, as far as it was read: TGTGCCAGCTCTCTCGGGGCGACAGAAGTCTTC. The chain couples TRBV12-1 to TRBJ1-1; D might be TRBD1 (5 bases). The missing CDR3 end, 1 residue past where the read stops, is filled in from the germline J gene. Per the germline V gene, CDR1 is SGHSN and CDR2 is HYEKVE. This CDR3 is 12 amino acids long. V dropped 0 bases and J dropped 5 bases, with 6 bases sitting between them.

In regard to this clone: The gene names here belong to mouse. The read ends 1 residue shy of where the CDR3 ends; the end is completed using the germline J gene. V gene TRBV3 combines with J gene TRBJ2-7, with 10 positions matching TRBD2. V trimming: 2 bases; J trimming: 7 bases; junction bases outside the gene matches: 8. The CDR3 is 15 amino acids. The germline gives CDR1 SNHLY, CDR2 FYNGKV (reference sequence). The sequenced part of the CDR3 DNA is TGTGCCAGCAGCTTAACACCTGGGGGGGCGGGGGAACAGTAC. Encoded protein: CASSLTPGGAGEQY. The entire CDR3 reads CASSLTPGGAGEQYF.

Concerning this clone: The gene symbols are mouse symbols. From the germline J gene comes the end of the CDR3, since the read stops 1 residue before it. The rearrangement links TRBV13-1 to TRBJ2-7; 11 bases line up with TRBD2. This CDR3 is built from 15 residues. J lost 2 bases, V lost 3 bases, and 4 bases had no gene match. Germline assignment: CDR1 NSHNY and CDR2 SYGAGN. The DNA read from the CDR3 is TGTGCCAGCAGTGCCGGGGACTGGGGGACCTATGAACAGTAC. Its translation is CASSAGDWGTYEQY. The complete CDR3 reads CASSAGDWGTYEQYF.

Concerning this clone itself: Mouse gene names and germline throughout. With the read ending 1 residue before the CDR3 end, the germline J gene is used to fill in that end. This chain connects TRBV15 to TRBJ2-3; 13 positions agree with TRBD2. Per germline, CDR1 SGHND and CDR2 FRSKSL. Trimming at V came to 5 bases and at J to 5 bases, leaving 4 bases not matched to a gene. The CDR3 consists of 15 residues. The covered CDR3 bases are TGTGCCAGCAGTCAGGGACTGGGGGGGGGAGAAACGCTGTAT. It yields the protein CASSQGLGGGETLY. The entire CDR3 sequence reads CASSQGLGGGETLYF.

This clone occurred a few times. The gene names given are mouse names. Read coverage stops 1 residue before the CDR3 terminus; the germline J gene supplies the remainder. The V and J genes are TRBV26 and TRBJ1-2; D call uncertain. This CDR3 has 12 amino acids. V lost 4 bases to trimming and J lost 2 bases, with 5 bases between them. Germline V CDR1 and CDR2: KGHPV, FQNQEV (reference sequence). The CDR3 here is CASSHSNSDYTF. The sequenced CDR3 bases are TGTGCCAGCAGTCACAGTAACTCCGACTACACC.

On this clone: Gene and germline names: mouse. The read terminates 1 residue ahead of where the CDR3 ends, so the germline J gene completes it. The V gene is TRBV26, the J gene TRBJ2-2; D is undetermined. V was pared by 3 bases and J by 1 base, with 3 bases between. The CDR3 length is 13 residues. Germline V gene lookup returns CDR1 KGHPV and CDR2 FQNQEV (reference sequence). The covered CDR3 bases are TGTGCCAGCAGTCTCGGAAACACCGGGCAGCTCTAC. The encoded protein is CASSLGNTGQLY. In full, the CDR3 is CASSLGNTGQLYF.

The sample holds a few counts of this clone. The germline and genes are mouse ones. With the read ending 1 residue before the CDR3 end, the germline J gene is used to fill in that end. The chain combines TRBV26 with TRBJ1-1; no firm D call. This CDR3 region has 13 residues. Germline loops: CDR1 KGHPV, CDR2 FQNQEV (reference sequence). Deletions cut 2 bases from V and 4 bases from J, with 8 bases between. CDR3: CASSLNPGTEVFF. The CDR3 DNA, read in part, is TGTGCCAGCAGTCTGAACCCAGGCACAGAAGTCTTC. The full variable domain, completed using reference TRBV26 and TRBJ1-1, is NSKVIQTPRYLVKGQGQKAKMRCIPEKGHPVVFWYQQNKNNEFKFLINFQNQEVLQQIDMTEKRFSAECPSNSPCSLEIQSSEAGDSALYLCASSLNPGTEVFFGKGTRLTVV.

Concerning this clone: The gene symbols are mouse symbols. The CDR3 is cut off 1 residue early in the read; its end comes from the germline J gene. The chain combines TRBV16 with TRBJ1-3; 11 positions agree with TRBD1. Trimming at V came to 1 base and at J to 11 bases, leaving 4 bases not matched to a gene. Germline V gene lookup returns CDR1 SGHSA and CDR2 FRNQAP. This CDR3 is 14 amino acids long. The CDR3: CASSLGGTGGALYF. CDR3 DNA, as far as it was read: TGTGCAAGCAGCTTAGGCGGGACAGGGGGTGCGCTCTAT. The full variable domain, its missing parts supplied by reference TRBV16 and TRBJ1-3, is NAGVIQTPRHKVTGKGQEATLWCEPISGHSAVFWYRQTIVQGLEFLTYFRNQAPIDDSGMPKERFSAQMPNQSHSTLKIQSTQPQDSAVYLCASSLGGTGGALYFGEGSRLIVV.